This entry features one T cell receptor (beta chain) sequence. This sample was taken from a study of blood T cell repertoires in COVID-19. Study in general: Both acute and convalescent COVID-19 samples were obtained from the United States, Italy and Spain. From T cells, B-cell-depleted T cells, or PBMCs came the material, which was cDNA or gDNA.

CDR1 is SGDLS and CDR2 is YYNGEE in the germline V gene. This CDR3 is 13 amino acids long. V lost 4 bases and J 4 bases, leaving 11 bases between the germline ends. Source study methods: Counts of nucleated cells, estimated from reference gene primer amplification, were obtained. Produced via immunoSEQ multiplex PCR; TCRdb's table is partial and in-frame only. D and trimming come from the DNA, and the V and J calls and clone size come from that table. This sample has more than 45,000 clones, with around 80% found just once. The clonotype comes from an older woman with acute or convalescent COVID-19. V usage is TRBV9 and J usage is TRBJ1-1; D not certain. The sample consisted of peripheral blood. For the CDR3, the DNA is TGTGCCAGCAGCCCTCACGGAGGCACTGAAGCTTTCTTT. Its translation: CASSPHGGTEAFF.